This T cell receptor (beta chain) was profiled in a study of response to subunit inactivated influenza vaccine. The CDR3 consists of 14 residues. The V gene end was trimmed by 6 bases and the J gene end by 3 bases; junction bases not matched to a gene: 8. The germline V gene encodes CDR1 MNHNS and CDR2 SASEGT. TCRdb reprocessed the RT-PCR reads via MiXCR and lists one record per CDR3 protein. The sample consists of 500,000 or so distinct CDR3 sequences, approximately 15% of them appearing once. The source is a man aged 50-75 years who received an inactivated influenza vaccine. Sequenced here: CD4+ T cells sorted from PBMCs, sampled roughly 24 months after vaccination. The V gene is TRBV6-1, the J gene TRBJ2-7; TRBD2 matches at 7 bases. DNA of the CDR3: TGTGCCAGCAGCCCGCTAGCGGCAGACTACGAGCAGTACTTC. This gives the protein CASSPLAADYEQYF.